The next 11 T cell receptor beta chains were all read from a single sample in a study of cytomegalovirus exposure and HLA in healthy donors. Method: immunoSEQ multiplex PCR; TCRdb's copy keeps in-frame clones and lacks some. The top ten hold 7.2% of the sample, which has some 190,000 clones, approximately 89% seen once. Sequencing was performed on PBMCs. All receptors derive from a man aged 30 to 45 in good health and CMV-seropositive.

The CDR3 spells CAIRTGPAKTEAFF. The CDR3 DNA reads as TGTGCCATCAGGACCGGGCCGGCGAAGACTGAAGCTTTCTTT. The chain joins TRBV10-3 to TRBJ1-1, with D unclear. Trimming took off 6 bases at V and 5 bases at J, with 16 bases between the two ends. The CDR3 consists of 14 residues. Looked up from germline, CDR1 is ENHRY and CDR2 is SYGVKD.

The rearrangement uses TRBV28 and TRBJ1-2; no clear D. Trimming stripped 4 bases from V and 4 bases from J, with 13 bases between. The CDR3 runs 14 residues. The germline V gene encodes CDR1 MDHEN and CDR2 SYDVKM. This CDR3 reads CASSSPTWIYGYTF. CDR3 nucleotides: TGTGCCAGCAGTTCGCCCACATGGATCTATGGCTACACCTTC.

The rearrangement links TRBV7-9 to TRBJ2-2; possibly TRBD1 for D (5 bases). The CDR3 covers 14 residues. Trimming shortened V by 6 bases and J by 2 bases, and 10 bases separated the two germline ends. Germline CDR1 is SEHNR and CDR2 is FQNEAQ (reference sequence). The CDR3 is CASSMTANTGELFF. CDR3 nucleotides: TGTGCCAGCAGTATGACAGCCAACACCGGGGAGCTGTTTTTT.

The chain uses TRBV2 and TRBJ2-1; 11 bases line up with TRBD2. After removal of 7 bases from V and 9 bases from J, the junction contained 14 bases not matched to a gene. Germline CDR1 and CDR2: SNHLY and FYNNEI. CDR3 length: 16 residues. Here the CDR3 reads CASTYWGSGGAGEQFF. The CDR3 coding sequence is TGTGCCAGCACCTATTGGGGTAGCGGGGGGGCAGGTGAGCAGTTCTTC.

J is TRBJ2-7 and V is TRBV30; weak D call: TRBD1 (7 bases). The V gene lost 8 bases and the J gene lost 3 bases, with 14 bases spanning the gap. Germline V gives CDR1 GTSNPN, CDR2 SVGIG (reference sequence). The CDR3 has 12 residues. The CDR3 DNA reads TGTGCCGGGCGGGGACAGCACTACGAGCAGTACTTC. It is translated as CAGRGQHYEQYF.

V is TRBV14 and J is TRBJ1-2; maybe TRBD1 (6 bases). The CDR3 covers 16 residues. The ends were cut back, 0 bases at V and 0 bases at J, with 11 bases in the middle. Germline assignment: CDR1 SGHDN and CDR2 FVKESK. The CDR3 DNA follows: TGTGCCAGCAGCCAAGACCAGGGGACTACTAACTATGGCTACACCTTC. This gives the protein CASSQDQGTTNYGYTF. The whole variable domain, filled in from reference TRBV14 and TRBJ1-2, reads EAGVTQFPSHSVIEKGQTVTLRCDPISGHDNLYWYRRVMGKEIKFLLHFVKESKQDESGMPNNRFLAERTGGTYSTLKVQPAELEDSGVYFCASSQDQGTTNYGYTFGSGTRLTVV.

V usage is TRBV1 and J usage is TRBJ2-3; the DNA was not used to check the table's D call, TRBD1. TRBV1 is tagged as a pseudogene. The CDR3 consists of 18 residues. As DNA, the CDR3 is TGCACCAGCAGCCAAGACAGGTTGAGAGAAAATAGGACAGATACGCAGTATTTT. Residues: CTSSQDRLRENRTDTQYF.

Worth noting for this clone: At one boundary the junction diverges from the germline segment, which might be a read error. The V and J genes are TRBV28 and TRBJ2-7, with TRBD2 matching 12 bases. Per germline, CDR1 MDHEN and CDR2 SYDVKM. The CDR3 is 15 amino acids. DNA of the CDR3: TGTGCCAGCAGCCGACTAGCGGGAGACTCCCACGAGCAGTACTTC. This codes for CASSRLAGDSHEQYF.

The genes are TRBV13 and TRBJ1-1, with 7 bases fitting TRBD1. This CDR3 has 20 residues. Germline V gene lookup returns CDR1 PRHDT and CDR2 FYEKMQ (reference sequence). J gave up 5 bases and V 2 bases, and 23 bases lay outside the gene matches. As DNA, the CDR3 is TGTGCCAGCAGCTTATGGACCCTTGAGGACTTGGGGCAGGGGGGGACTGAAGCTTTCTTT. This encodes CASSLWTLEDLGQGGTEAFF.

The chain employs TRBV2 and TRBJ2-4; 7 nucleotides match TRBD1. The ends lost 4 bases at V and 0 bases at J; junction bases unmatched: 3. The CDR3 length is 15 residues. From germline, CDR1 is SNHLY and CDR2 FYNNEI. This chain's CDR3 is CASSGDRLAKNIQYF. The CDR3 nucleotides are TGTGCCAGCAGTGGGGACAGATTAGCCAAAAACATTCAGTACTTC.

This clone occurred once. The genes are TRBV5-1 and TRBJ1-2; 7 positions agree with TRBD1. The CDR3 extends over 15 amino acids. CDR1 and CDR2 from the germline V gene are SGHRS and YFSETQ. V lost 5 bases to trimming and J lost 8 bases; unmatched junction nucleotides: 15. CDR3 nucleotides: TGCGCCAGCAGTTCATCACAGGGGCCCCTGGGGGGCTACACCTTC. Translation gives CASSSSQGPLGGYTF.